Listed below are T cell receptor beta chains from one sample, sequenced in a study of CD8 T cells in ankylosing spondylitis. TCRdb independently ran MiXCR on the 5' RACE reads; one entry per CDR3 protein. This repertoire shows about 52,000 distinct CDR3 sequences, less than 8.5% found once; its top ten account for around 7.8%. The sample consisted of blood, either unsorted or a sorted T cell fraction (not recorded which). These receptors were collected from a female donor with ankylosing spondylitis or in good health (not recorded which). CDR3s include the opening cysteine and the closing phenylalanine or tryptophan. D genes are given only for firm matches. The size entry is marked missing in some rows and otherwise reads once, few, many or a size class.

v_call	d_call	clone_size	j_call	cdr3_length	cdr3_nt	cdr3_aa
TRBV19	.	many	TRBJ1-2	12	TGTGCCAGCGTATCATACGGCTATGGCTACACCTTC	CASVSYGYGYTF
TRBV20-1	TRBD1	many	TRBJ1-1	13	TGCAGTGCTGACCGGGACAGGGCGGATGAAGCTTTCTTT	CSADRDRADEAFF
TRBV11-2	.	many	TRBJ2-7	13	TGTGCCAGCAGCTTTGAAAGGTTCAACGAGCAGTACTTC	CASSFERFNEQYF
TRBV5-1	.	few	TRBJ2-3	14	TGCGCCAGCAAGGAAGGGTTCGGCACAGATACGCAGTATTTT	CASKEGFGTDTQYF
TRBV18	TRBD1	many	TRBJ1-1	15	TGTGCCAGCTCACCGAAGGGGGCTGGTGTGACTGAAGCTTTCTTT	CASSPKGAGVTEAFF
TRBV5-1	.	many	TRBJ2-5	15	TGCGCCAGCAGCTTGGCGAAGCTAGGTCAAGAGACCCAGTACTTC	CASSLAKLGQETQYF
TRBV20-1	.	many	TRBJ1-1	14	TGCAGTGCTAGAGGTAGCTATAGGGACACTGAAGCTTTCTTT	CSARGSYRDTEAFF
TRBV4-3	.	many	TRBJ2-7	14	TGCGCCAGCAGCCAAGATAAGTTCTCCTACGAGCAGTACTTC	CASSQDKFSYEQYF
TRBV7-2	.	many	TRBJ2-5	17	TGTGCCAGCAGCTTAGCCGGGGACCGTGGGCGACAAGAGACCCAGTACTTC	CASSLAGDRGRQETQYF
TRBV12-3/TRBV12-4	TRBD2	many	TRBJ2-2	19	TGTGCCAGCAGTTTTTTGGGACTAGCGCCAATCGGGGACACCGGGGAGCTGTTTTTT	CASSFLGLAPIGDTGELFF
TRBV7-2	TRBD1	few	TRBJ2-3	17	TGTGCCAGCAGCATAGTGGGACAGGGTAGTAGGACAGATACGCAGTATTTT	CASSIVGQGSRTDTQYF
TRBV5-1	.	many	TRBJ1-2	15	TGCGCCAGCAGCTCCGGAGCGGGACGGTCGTATGGCTACACCTTC	CASSSGAGRSYGYTF
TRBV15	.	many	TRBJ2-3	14	TGTGCCACCAGCAGAGATCCAACGCTGGATACGCAGTATTTT	CATSRDPTLDTQYF
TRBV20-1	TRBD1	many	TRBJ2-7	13	TGCAGTGCTGTCCCGACAGGGATCCACGAGCAGTACTTC	CSAVPTGIHEQYF
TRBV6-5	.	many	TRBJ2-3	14	TGTGCCAGCAGTTGGGGTTGGGGCACAGATACGCAGTATTTT	CASSWGWGTDTQYF
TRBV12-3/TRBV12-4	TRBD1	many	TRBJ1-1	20	TGTGCCAGCAGTTTCCCTCGGGCGCCGGCCAGGGGGCGCCTCTCCCCCGAAGCTTTCTTT	CASSFPRAPARGRLSPEAFF
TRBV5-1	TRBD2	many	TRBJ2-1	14	TGCGCCAGCAGCCTCGGACTAGCGGGGCGTGAGCAGTTCTTC	CASSLGLAGREQFF
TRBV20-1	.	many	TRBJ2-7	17	TGCAGTGCTGGGGGTGGACAGCGTTGGGGGGACTCCTACGAGCAGTACTTC	CSAGGGQRWGDSYEQYF
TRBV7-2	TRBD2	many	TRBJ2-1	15	TGTGCCAGCAGCTTAGCCCGCGGGGGGACCAATGAGCAGTTCTTC	CASSLARGGTNEQFF
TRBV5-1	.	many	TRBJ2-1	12	TGCGCCAGCAGCCACGACAGAAGCGAGCAGTTCTTC	CASSHDRSEQFF
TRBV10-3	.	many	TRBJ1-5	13	TGTGCCATCAGTGGGGGCAGCAATCAGCCCCAGCATTTT	CAISGGSNQPQHF
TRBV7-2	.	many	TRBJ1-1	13	TGTGCCAGCAGCAGTGGCATGAACACTGAAGCTTTCTTT	CASSSGMNTEAFF
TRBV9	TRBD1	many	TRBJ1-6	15	TGTGCCAGCAGCGGCAGGACAGGGTATAATTCACCCCTCCACTTT	CASSGRTGYNSPLHF
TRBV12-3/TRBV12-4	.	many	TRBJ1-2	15	TGTGCCAGCAGTTGGATCGACAGGCCCAACTATGGCTACACCTTC	CASSWIDRPNYGYTF
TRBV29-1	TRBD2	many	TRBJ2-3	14	TGCAGCGTTGAAGGGGGCCGGGGGGTCGATACGCAGTATTTT	CSVEGGRGVDTQYF
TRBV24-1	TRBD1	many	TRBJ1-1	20	TGTGCCACCAGTGATAAGGGGGTTGCCGGGACAGGGGGCAAGAACACTGAAGCTTTCTTT	CATSDKGVAGTGGKNTEAFF
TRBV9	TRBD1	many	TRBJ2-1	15	TGTGCCAGCAGCGCAGGAGGACAGGGTAGAGATGAGCAGTTCTTC	CASSAGGQGRDEQFF
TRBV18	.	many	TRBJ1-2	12	TGTGCCAGCTCACCGGACAGAGACTATTTCACCTTC	CASSPDRDYFTF
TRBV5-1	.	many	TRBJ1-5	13	TGCGCCAGCAGCCCGGGGTTAGAGGGGACCCAGCATTTT	CASSPGLEGTQHF
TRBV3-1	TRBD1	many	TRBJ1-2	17	TGTGCCAGCAGCCTTACCGGGACAGGTGCCTCTAACTATGGCTACACCTTC	CASSLTGTGASNYGYTF
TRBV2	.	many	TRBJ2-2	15	TGTGCCAGCACCCCTCGAAACCAGTACACCGGGGAGCTGTTTTTT	CASTPRNQYTGELFF
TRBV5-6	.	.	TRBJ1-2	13	TGTGCCAGCAGCCGCACAGGGTTCGCTGGCTACACCTTC	CASSRTGFAGYTF
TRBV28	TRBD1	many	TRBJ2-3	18	TGTGCCAGCAACCCGGGACAGTCCCTTCTCCTTAGCACAGATACGCAGTATTTT	CASNPGQSLLLSTDTQYF
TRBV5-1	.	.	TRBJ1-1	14	TGCGCCAGCAGCCCCTCCCCGCTGAACACTGAAGCTTTCTTT	CASSPSPLNTEAFF
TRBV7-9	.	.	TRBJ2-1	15	TGTGCCAGCAGTTCCTCGGCGGCCTCCTACAATGAGCAGTTCTTC	CASSSSAASYNEQFF
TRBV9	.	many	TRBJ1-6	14	TGTGCCAGCAGCCCCCGGGTAGATAATTCACCCCTCCACTTT	CASSPRVDNSPLHF
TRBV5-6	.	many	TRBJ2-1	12	TGTGCCAGCAGCTTGTATGAAAGTGAGCAGTTCTTC	CASSLYESEQFF
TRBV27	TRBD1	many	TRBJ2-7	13	TGTGCCAGCAGTTCGGGACAGGGGGACGAGCAGTACTTC	CASSSGQGDEQYF
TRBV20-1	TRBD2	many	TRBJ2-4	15	TGCAGTGCTACCCGGGGGGGCGTCGCCAAAAACATTCAGTACTTC	CSATRGGVAKNIQYF
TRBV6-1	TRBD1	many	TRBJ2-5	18	TGTGCCAGCAGAGGTACTGGGAGACAGGGGGCATCGCGAGAGACCCAGTACTTC	CASRGTGRQGASRETQYF
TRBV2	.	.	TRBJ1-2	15	TGTGCCAGCAGTGAGAACAGGGTTATGAACTATGGCTACACCTTC	CASSENRVMNYGYTF
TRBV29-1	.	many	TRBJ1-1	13	TGCAGCGTTGACGGGCTGGAGAACACTGAAGCTTTCTTT	CSVDGLENTEAFF
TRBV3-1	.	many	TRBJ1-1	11	TGTGCCAGCAGCCAACTAGGGGCAGCTTTCTTT	CASSQLGAAFF
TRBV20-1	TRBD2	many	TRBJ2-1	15	TGCAGTGCTGACCCCCTAGCGGGGGGGCTCAATGAGCAGTTCTTC	CSADPLAGGLNEQFF
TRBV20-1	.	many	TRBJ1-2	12	TGCAGTGCTAGACAGGGAACCTATGGCTACACCTTC	CSARQGTYGYTF
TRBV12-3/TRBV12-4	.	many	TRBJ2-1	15	TGTGCCAGCAGTCTTGGGCTCCCAAGATACAATGAGCAGTTCTTC	CASSLGLPRYNEQFF
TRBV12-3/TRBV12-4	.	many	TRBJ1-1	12	TGTGCCAGCACTGCCGACGGGACTGAAGCTTTCTTT	CASTADGTEAFF
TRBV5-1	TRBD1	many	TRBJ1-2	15	TGCGCCAGCAGCTCCGGAGCCGGGACAGCTTATGGCTACACCTTC	CASSSGAGTAYGYTF
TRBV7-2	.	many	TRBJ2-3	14	TGTGCCAGCAGCCCTGGGGCGAGCACAGATACGCAGTATTTT	CASSPGASTDTQYF
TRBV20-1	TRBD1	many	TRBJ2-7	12	TGCAGTGCCACGGACAGGCTCTACGAGCAGTACTTC	CSATDRLYEQYF
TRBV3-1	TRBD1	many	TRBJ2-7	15	TGTGCCAGCAGCCATGACCTAAAGACAGGGTACGAGCAGTACTTC	CASSHDLKTGYEQYF
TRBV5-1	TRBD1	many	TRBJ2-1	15	TGCGCCAGCAGCCCCCCGGGGACAGGGTCGGTTGAGCAGTTCTTC	CASSPPGTGSVEQFF
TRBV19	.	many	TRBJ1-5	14	TGTGCCAGTGATGTCGGGGGCGAGGGAGTCCCCCAGCATTTT	CASDVGGEGVPQHF
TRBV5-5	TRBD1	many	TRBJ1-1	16	TGTGCCAGCACCACTACAGGGGCTGGGGAGAACACTGAAGCTTTCTTT	CASTTTGAGENTEAFF